This paragraph covers one T cell receptor (beta chain) sequence. Its specificity is not known. Germline V CDR1 and CDR2: SQVTM, ANQGSEA. The CDR3 totals 13 residues. Trimming removed 7 bases from V and 6 bases from J, with 19 bases in between. The sample belongs to a study of shared clonotypes between healthy human individuals. At the deep level, the assay was run. Data came from immunoSEQ multiplex PCR; TCRdb stores just in-frame clones and leaves some out. The sample has roughly 2,300,000 clones, roughly 90% seen once; the top ten hold 0.37%. Study-wide points: The study sampled only blood, and tissue repertoires likely differ. Naive subsets, compared against memory subsets, generally had larger estimated richness values. Among donors, clonotype sharing was expected to be affected by sequencing depth.

This TCR derives from a man younger than 35 in good health. Some clones in this sample may be carry-over from other donors' samples. The chain couples TRBV29-1 to TRBJ2-7, with a tentative D call TRBD2 (6 bases). Specimen: naive CD4+ T cells from PBMCs. Subset: CD45RA+ positively selected. The CDR3, as DNA: TGCAGCGGAACCAGGACAATGGGGGGCGAGCAGTACTTC. This gives the protein CSGTRTMGGEQYF.